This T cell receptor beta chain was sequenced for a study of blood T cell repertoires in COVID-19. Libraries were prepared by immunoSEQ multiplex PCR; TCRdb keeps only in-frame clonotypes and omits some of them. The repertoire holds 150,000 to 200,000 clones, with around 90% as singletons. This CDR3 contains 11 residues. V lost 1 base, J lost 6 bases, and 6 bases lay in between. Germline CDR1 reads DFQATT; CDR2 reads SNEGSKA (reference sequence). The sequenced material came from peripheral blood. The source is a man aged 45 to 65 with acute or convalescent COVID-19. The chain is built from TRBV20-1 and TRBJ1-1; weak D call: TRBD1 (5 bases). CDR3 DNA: TGCAGTGCTAGAGTAGGGGCTGAAGCTTTCTTT. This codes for CSARVGAEAFF.